This TCR beta chain comes out of a study of PD-L1 blockade in urothelial cancer. Study details: Males with bladder-origin urothelial cancer constituted about nine tenths of the roughly 29 patients. Median blood clonality was about 0.086, with 82,636 unique TCRs.

Germline V gene lookup returns CDR1 SGHRS and CDR2 YFSETQ. Deletions cut 0 bases from V and 2 bases from J, with 11 bases between. This CDR3 comprises 15 residues. Using immunoSEQ multiplex PCR, the repertoire was profiled, and TCRdb retains in-frame clones only, with some absent. The data hold 44,000 or so clones, with 88% observed a single time. This receptor was identified in a man aged 80 or over with urothelial cancer. Sequences were derived from PBMCs, sampled around atezolizumab (anti-PD-L1) treatment. The chain couples TRBV5-1 to TRBJ2-5; a possible D gene is TRBD2 (5 bases). CDR3 sequence reads: CASSLGPGDQETQYF. DNA of the CDR3: TGCGCCAGCAGCTTGGGGCCCGGGGATCAAGAGACCCAGTACTTC.